The 14 T cell receptor beta chains below all came from one sample that was sequenced in a study of cytomegalovirus exposure and HLA in healthy donors. PCR employed 60 Vbeta and 13 Jbeta primers. Clones were read by immunoSEQ multiplex PCR, and TCRdb kept only the in-frame ones, dropping some. Altogether some 190,000 clones are present, 82% being singletons, with the ten largest covering 1.5%. The sequenced sample consisted of PBMCs. All receptors come from a middle-aged man in good health and CMV-seronegative.

The CDR3 region is CASSLQLAGGLNEQFF. The CDR3 DNA reads TGCGCCAGCAGCTTGCAACTAGCGGGGGGGCTCAATGAGCAGTTCTTC. The chain employs TRBV5-1 and TRBJ2-1; the match to TRBD2 covers 13 bases. This CDR3 region has 16 residues. V trimming: 1 base; J trimming: 6 bases; junction bases outside the gene matches: 4. Germline CDR1 and CDR2: SGHRS and YFSETQ.

This clone was seen a handful of times. The chain joins TRBV9 to TRBJ1-2; weak D call: TRBD1 (5 bases). Germline CDR1 reads SGDLS; CDR2 reads YYNGEE. The CDR3 sequence is 12 residues long. The ends were cut back, 2 bases at V and 5 bases at J, with 7 bases in the middle. The CDR3 loop is CASSVTAYGYTF. The DNA of the CDR3 is TGTGCCAGCAGCGTGACAGCTTATGGCTACACCTTC.

A note on this clone: This sample also contains other DNA sequences that code for the same CDR3. The chain links TRBV6-6 to TRBJ1-5; 7 bases map to TRBD1. With V trimmed by 0 bases and J by 4 bases, 0 bases remained unmatched. This CDR3 is 14 amino acids long. Germline V gene lookup returns CDR1 MNHNY and CDR2 SVGAGI (reference sequence). The CDR3 here is CASSYSTGNQPQHF. The CDR3 DNA is TGTGCCAGCAGTTACTCGACAGGGAATCAGCCCCAGCATTTT.

The chain recombines TRBV28 with TRBJ1-2; D remains ambiguous. Trimming stripped 7 bases from V and 0 bases from J, with 6 bases between. Germline loops: CDR1 MDHEN, CDR2 SYDVKM. CDR3 size: 12 residues. CDR3 sequence reads: CASTVSNYGYTF. Here the CDR3 DNA reads TGTGCCAGCACCGTATCTAACTATGGCTACACCTTC.

The rearrangement uses TRBV15 and TRBJ2-1; D gene uncertain. The V and J ends lost 3 bases and 4 bases respectively, with 7 bases between them. Germline V gene data show CDR1 as LNHNV and CDR2 as YYDKDF (reference sequence). This CDR3 is built from 13 residues. For the CDR3, the DNA is TGTGCCACCAGCAGCTATTATTACAATGAGCAGTTCTTC. Its protein product is CATSSYYYNEQFF.

V gene TRBV6-5 combines with J gene TRBJ1-1, with TRBD1 matching over 8 bases. Unmatched junction bases numbered 5, after V lost 5 bases and J lost 0 bases. CDR3 size: 15 residues. CDR1 is MNHEY, CDR2 SVGAGI, per germline. In DNA form, the CDR3 reads TGTGCCAGCAGTAAAGACAGGGGATTGAACACTGAAGCTTTCTTT. It yields the protein CASSKDRGLNTEAFF.

This clone was counted a few times. This sequence joins TRBV5-4 and TRBJ2-7; 12 bases are a match to TRBD2. J gave up 1 base and V 6 bases, and 2 bases lay outside the gene matches. The CDR3 extends over 14 amino acids. Germline V gene data show CDR1 as SGHNT and CDR2 as YYREEE (reference sequence). CDR3: CASTLAGGSYEQYF. The CDR3 region has the DNA TGTGCCAGCACCCTAGCGGGAGGGTCCTACGAGCAGTACTTC. The entire variable domain, with the rest obtained from reference TRBV5-4 and TRBJ2-7, is as follows: ETGVTQSPTHLIKTRGQQVTLRCSSQSGHNTVSWYQQALGQGPQFIFQYYREEENGRGNFPPRFSGLQFPNYSSELNVNALELDDSALYLCASTLAGGSYEQYFGPGTRLTVT.

This clone was counted a few times. The rearrangement links TRBV19 to TRBJ1-1, with D uncertain. V dropped 8 bases and J dropped 2 bases, with 18 bases sitting between them. Germline CDR1 reads LNHDA; CDR2 reads SQIVND (reference sequence). CDR3 size: 15 residues. The CDR3 DNA follows: TGTGCCAGTGCCAGGACGGGAAGACGTAACACTGAAGCTTTCTTT. It codes for CASARTGRRNTEAFF.

This chain joins TRBV20-1 and TRBJ2-1, with D unresolved. V gave up 6 bases and J gave up 7 bases, with 10 bases separating them. Germline values: CDR1 DFQATT, CDR2 SNEGSKA (reference sequence). The CDR3 is 11 amino acids. The DNA for the CDR3 is TGCAGTGCCACCCCTAGGAATGAGCAGTTCTTC. Residues: CSATPRNEQFF.

Points on this clone: One junction end does not reproduce the germline sequence, and a read error may be involved. This chain connects TRBV7-7 to TRBJ2-2; D is unclear. The CDR3 sequence is 13 residues long. The germline V gene has CDR1 SSHAT and CDR2 FNYEAQ (reference sequence). The CDR3 here is CASSLGTSGELFF. Written as DNA, the CDR3 is TGTGCTAGCAGCTTAGGAACATCCGGGGAGCTGTTTTTT.

The chain recombines TRBV19 with TRBJ2-7; 10 bases are shared with TRBD1. V lost 8 bases and J lost 3; bases outside the gene matches: 4. This CDR3 has 13 residues. CDR1 and CDR2 from the germline V gene are LNHDA and SQIVND (reference sequence). The CDR3 DNA reads TGTGCCAGTGCTAGGACAGGGGGCTACGAGCAGTACTTC. Protein sequence: CASARTGGYEQYF.

This rearrangement joins TRBV29-1 to TRBJ1-2; a possible D gene is TRBD1 (5 bases). Germline CDR1 is SQVTM and CDR2 is ANQGSEA. V lost 4 bases and J 2 bases, leaving 11 bases between the germline ends. The CDR3 runs to 13 residues. The CDR3 loop is CSVAFQGNYGYTF. DNA of the CDR3: TGCAGCGTTGCCTTTCAGGGAAACTATGGCTACACCTTC.

The chain is built from TRBV5-1 and TRBJ1-1; tentatively, D is TRBD1 (6 bases). CDR3 size: 13 residues. V shed 0 bases and J shed 7 bases, with 10 bases lying between them. Germline-derived CDR1 and CDR2 are SGHRS and YFSETQ. The CDR3 sequence is CASSLDGRGEAFF. CDR3 nucleotides: TGCGCCAGCAGCTTGGACGGCAGGGGTGAAGCTTTCTTT.

As DNA, the CDR3 is TGTGCCAGCTTAAACAGGGGGCAGTTTCAGCCCCAGCATTTT. Protein sequence: CASLNRGQFQPQHF. The chain employs TRBV19 and TRBJ1-5, with 9 bases that match TRBD1. The germline gives CDR1 LNHDA, CDR2 SQIVND (reference sequence). This CDR3 spans 14 amino acids. The V gene end was trimmed by 9 bases and the J gene end by 6 bases; junction bases not matched to a gene: 9.